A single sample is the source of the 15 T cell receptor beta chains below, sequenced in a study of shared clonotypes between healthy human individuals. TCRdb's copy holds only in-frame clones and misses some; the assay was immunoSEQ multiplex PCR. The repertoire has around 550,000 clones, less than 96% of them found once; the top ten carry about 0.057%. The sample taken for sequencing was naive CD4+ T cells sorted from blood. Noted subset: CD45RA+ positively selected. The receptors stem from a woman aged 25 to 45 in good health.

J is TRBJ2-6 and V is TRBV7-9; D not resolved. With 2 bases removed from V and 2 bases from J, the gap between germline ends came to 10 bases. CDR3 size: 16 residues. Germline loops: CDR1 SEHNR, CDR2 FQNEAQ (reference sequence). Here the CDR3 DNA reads TGTGCCAGCAGCTTACGTCCGGGCGCTGGGGCCAACGTCCTGACTTTC. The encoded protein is CASSLRPGAGANVLTF.

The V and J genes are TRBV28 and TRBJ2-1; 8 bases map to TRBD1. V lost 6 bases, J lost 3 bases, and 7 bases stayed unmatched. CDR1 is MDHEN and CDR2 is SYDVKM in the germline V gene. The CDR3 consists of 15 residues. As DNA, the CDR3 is TGTGCCAGCAGAACCGGGACAGGAAACTACAATGAGCAGTTCTTC. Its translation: CASRTGTGNYNEQFF. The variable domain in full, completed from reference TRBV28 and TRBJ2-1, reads DVKVTQSSRYLVKRTGEKVFLECVQDMDHENMFWYRQDPGLGLRLIYFSYDVKMKEKGDIPEGYSVSREKKERFSLILESASTNQTSMYLCASRTGTGNYNEQFFGPGTRLTVL.

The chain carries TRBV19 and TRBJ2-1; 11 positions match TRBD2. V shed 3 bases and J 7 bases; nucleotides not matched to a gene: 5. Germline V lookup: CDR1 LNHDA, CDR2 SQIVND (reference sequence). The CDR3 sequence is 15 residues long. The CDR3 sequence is CASSIRLAGNNEQFF. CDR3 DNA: TGTGCCAGTAGTATTAGACTAGCGGGGAATAATGAGCAGTTCTTC.

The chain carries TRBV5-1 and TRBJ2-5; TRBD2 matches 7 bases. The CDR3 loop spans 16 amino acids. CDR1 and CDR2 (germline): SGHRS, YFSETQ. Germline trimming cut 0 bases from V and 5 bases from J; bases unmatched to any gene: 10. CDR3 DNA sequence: TGCGCCAGCAGCTTGGCCGGGGGGTTTCCTAGGGAGACCCAGTACTTC. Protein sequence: CASSLAGGFPRETQYF. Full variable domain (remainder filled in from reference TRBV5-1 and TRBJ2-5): KAGVTQTPRYLIKTRGQQVTLSCSPISGHRSVSWYQQTPGQGLQFLFEYFSETQRNKGNFPGRFSGRQFSNSRSEMNVSTLELGDSALYLCASSLAGGFPRETQYFGPGTRLLVL.

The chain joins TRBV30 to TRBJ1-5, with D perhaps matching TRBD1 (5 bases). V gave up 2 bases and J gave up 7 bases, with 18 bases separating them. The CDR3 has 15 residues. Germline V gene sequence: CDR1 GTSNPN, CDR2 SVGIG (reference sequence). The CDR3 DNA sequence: TGTGCCTGGAGTCTCGGGCTGGGGCGGGAGCAGCCCCAGCATTTT. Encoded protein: CAWSLGLGREQPQHF.

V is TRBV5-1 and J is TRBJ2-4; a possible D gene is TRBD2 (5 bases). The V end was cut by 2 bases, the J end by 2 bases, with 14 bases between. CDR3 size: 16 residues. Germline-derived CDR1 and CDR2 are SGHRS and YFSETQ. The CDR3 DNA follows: TGCGCCAGCAGCTTTAATTCAAGAGGGCCCAAAAACATTCAGTACTTC. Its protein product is CASSFNSRGPKNIQYF. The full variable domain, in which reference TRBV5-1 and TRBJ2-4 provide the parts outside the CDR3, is KAGVTQTPRYLIKTRGQQVTLSCSPISGHRSVSWYQQTPGQGLQFLFEYFSETQRNKGNFPGRFSGRQFSNSRSEMNVSTLELGDSALYLCASSFNSRGPKNIQYFGAGTRLSVL.

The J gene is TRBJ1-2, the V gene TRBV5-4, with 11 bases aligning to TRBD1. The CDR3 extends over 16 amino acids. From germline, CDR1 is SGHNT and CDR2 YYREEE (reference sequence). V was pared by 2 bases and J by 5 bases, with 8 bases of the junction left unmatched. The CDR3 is CASSFPPGQGGYGYTF. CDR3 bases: TGTGCCAGCAGCTTTCCCCCGGGACAGGGGGGATATGGCTACACCTTC.

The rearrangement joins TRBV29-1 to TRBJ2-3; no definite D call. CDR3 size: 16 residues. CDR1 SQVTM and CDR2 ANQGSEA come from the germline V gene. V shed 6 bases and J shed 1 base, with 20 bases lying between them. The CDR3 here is CSVELRPIRRTDTQYF. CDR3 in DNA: TGCAGCGTGGAACTAAGACCAATACGACGCACAGATACGCAGTATTTT.

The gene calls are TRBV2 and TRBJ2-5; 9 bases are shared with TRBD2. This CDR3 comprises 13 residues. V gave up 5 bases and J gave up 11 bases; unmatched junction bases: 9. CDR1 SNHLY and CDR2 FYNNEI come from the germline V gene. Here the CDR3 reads CASSFSAGGKQYF. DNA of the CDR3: TGTGCCAGCAGTTTTTCCGCGGGAGGGAAACAGTACTTC.

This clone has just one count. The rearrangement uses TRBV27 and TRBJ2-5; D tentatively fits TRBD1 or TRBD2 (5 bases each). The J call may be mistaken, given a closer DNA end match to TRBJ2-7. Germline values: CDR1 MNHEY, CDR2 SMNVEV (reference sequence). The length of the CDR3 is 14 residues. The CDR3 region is CASSRDGSSYEQYF. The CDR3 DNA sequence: TGTGCCAGCAGTCGGGACGGTAGCTCCTACGAGCAGTACTTC.

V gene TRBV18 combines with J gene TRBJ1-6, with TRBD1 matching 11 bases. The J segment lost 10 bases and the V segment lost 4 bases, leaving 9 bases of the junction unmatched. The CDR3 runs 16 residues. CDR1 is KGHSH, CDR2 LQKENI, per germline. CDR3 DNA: TGTGCCAGCTCACTCGGGACAGGGGGGAACCAATCACCCCTCCACTTT. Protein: CASSLGTGGNQSPLHF.

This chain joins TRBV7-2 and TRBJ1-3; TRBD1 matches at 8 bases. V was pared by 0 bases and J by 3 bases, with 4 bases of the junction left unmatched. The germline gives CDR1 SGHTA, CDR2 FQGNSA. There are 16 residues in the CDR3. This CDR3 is CASSLAWTGFGNTIYF. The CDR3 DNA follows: TGTGCCAGCAGCTTAGCGTGGACAGGGTTTGGAAACACCATATATTTT. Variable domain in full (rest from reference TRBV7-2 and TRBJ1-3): GAGVSQSPSNKVTEKGKDVELRCDPISGHTALYWYRQSLGQGLEFLIYFQGNSAPDKSGLPSDRFSAERTGGSVSTLTIQRTQQEDSAVYLCASSLAWTGFGNTIYFGEGSWLTVV.

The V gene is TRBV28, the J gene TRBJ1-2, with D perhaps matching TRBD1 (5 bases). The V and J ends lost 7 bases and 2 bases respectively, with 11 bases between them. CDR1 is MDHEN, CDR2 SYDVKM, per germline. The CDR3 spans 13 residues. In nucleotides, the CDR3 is TGTGCCAGCACCCAAGGGACCAACTATGGCTACACCTTC. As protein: CASTQGTNYGYTF.

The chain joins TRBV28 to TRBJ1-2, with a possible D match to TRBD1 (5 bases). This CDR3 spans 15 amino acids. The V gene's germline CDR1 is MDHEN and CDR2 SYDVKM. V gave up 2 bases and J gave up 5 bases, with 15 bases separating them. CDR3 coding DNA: TGTGCCAGCAGTTTAACCACTACAGGTCCTTATGGCTACACCTTC. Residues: CASSLTTTGPYGYTF.

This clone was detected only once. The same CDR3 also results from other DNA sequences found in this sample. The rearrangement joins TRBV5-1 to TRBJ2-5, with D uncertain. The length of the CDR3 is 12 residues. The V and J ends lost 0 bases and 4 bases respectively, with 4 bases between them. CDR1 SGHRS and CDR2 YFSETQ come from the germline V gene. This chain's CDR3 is CASSLATETQYF. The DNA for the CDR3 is TGCGCCAGCAGCTTGGCCACAGAGACCCAGTACTTC. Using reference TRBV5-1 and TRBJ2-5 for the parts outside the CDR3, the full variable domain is KAGVTQTPRYLIKTRGQQVTLSCSPISGHRSVSWYQQTPGQGLQFLFEYFSETQRNKGNFPGRFSGRQFSNSRSEMNVSTLELGDSALYLCASSLATETQYFGPGTRLLVL.